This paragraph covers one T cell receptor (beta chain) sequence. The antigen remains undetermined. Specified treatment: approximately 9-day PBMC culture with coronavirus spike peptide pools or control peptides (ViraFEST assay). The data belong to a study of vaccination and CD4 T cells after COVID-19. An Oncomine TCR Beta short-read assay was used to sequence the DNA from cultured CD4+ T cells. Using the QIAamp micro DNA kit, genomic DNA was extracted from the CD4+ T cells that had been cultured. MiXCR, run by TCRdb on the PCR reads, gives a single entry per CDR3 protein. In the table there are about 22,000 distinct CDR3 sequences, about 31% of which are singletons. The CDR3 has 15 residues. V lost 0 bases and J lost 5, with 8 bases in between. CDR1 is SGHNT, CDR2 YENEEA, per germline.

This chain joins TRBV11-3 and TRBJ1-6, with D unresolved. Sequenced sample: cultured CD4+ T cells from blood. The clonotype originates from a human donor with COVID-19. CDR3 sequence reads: CASSLDPTDNSPLHF. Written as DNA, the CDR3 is TGTGCCAGCAGCTTAGATCCGACGGATAATTCACCCCTCCACTTT. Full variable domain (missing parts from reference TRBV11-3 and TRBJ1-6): EAGVVQSPRYKIIEKKQPVAFWCNPISGHNTLYWYLQNLGQGPELLIRYENEEAVDDSQLPKDRFSAERLKGVDSTLKIQPAELGDSAVYLCASSLDPTDNSPLHFGNGTRLTVT.